The 27 T cell receptor beta chains below were found in one sample sequenced in a study of T cell responses to AZD1222 COVID-19 vaccine. Here immunoSEQ multiplex PCR was the method, and the copy in TCRdb shows in-frame clones only, minus some. This sample yields 150,000 or so clones, of which approximately 85% are seen a single time; 4.1% belongs to the top ten. This specimen consisted of peripheral blood, obtained on day 0 of MenACWY control vaccination. Receptor source: an adult in good health.

The CDR3 DNA follows: TGTGCCACCAGTGAGAGGGACGAGCAGTACTTC. The encoded protein is CATSERDEQYF. V gene TRBV15 combines with J gene TRBJ2-7, with D possibly being TRBD2 (5 bases). V lost 6 bases and J 5 bases, leaving 8 bases between the germline ends. This CDR3 comprises 11 residues. CDR1 and CDR2 from the germline V gene are LNHNV and YYDKDF (reference sequence).

This chain uses TRBV19 with TRBJ1-2; TRBD1 matches at 8 bases. V lost 6 bases, J lost 4 bases, and 7 bases stayed unmatched. Germline V gene data show CDR1 as LNHDA and CDR2 as SQIVND (reference sequence). There are 14 residues in the CDR3. CDR3 coding DNA: TGTGCCAGTAGCCCCGGGACAGGCGGCTATGGCTACACCTTC. Translated: CASSPGTGGYGYTF.

V is TRBV19 and J is TRBJ2-1; D is perhaps TRBD2 (6 bases). From germline, CDR1 is LNHDA and CDR2 SQIVND (reference sequence). The CDR3 consists of 17 residues. Trimming shortened V by 1 base and J by 1 base, and 14 bases separated the two germline ends. For the CDR3, the DNA is TGTGCCAGTAGTATAGTGAGTCTAGCGAGATCCTACAATGAGCAGTTCTTC. Protein product: CASSIVSLARSYNEQFF.

The V call is TRBV9, the J call TRBJ1-2, with D tentatively TRBD1 (5 bases). This CDR3 region has 15 residues. Germline-derived CDR1 and CDR2 are SGDLS and YYNGEE. Trimming removed 3 bases from V and 5 bases from J, with 17 bases in between. This chain's CDR3 is CASSALGGERYGYTF. CDR3 DNA sequence: TGTGCCAGCAGCGCCCTTGGGGGGGAGAGGTATGGCTACACCTTC.

CDR3 sequence (DNA): TGTGCCAGCAGCCCCCTCCCCGATACGCAGTATTTT. It yields the protein CASSPLPDTQYF. V gene TRBV12-3 or TRBV12-4 combines with J gene TRBJ2-3; D is uncertain. Trimming stripped 6 bases from V and 6 bases from J, with 10 bases between. The CDR3 is 12 residues long.

The chain combines TRBV7-9 with TRBJ1-1; D remains ambiguous. The CDR3 is 15 amino acids. Germline loops: CDR1 SEHNR, CDR2 FQNEAQ (reference sequence). V lost 2 bases to trimming and J lost 4 bases, with 14 bases between them. The DNA of the CDR3 is TGTGCCAGCAGCTTATATATAGGGCCAATCACTGAAGCTTTCTTT. Amino acids: CASSLYIGPITEAFF.

This clone has just one count. This rearrangement joins TRBV11-2 to TRBJ1-1; TRBD1 matches at 8 bases. CDR1 and CDR2 (germline): SGHAT, FQNNGV. The CDR3 runs 13 residues. Germline trimming cut 5 bases from V and 8 bases from J; bases unmatched to any gene: 7. The CDR3 bases are TGTGCCAGCAGCAATAGAGGGACAGGCGAAGCTTTCTTT. It specifies CASSNRGTGEAFF.

The J gene is TRBJ1-1, the V gene TRBV7-8, with D hard to call. This CDR3 is 14 amino acids long. Trimming stripped 6 bases from V and 3 bases from J, with 14 bases between. Germline lookup yields CDR1 SGHVS and CDR2 FQNEAQ. The CDR3 sequence: CASRRLLEDTEAFF. CDR3 DNA sequence: TGTGCCAGCAGAAGGCTCCTAGAGGACACTGAAGCTTTCTTT.

In this sample, this clone turned up a few times. The V gene is TRBV9, the J gene TRBJ1-4; 8 nucleotides line up with TRBD1. CDR1 is SGDLS and CDR2 is YYNGEE in the germline V gene. The CDR3 length is 15 residues. With 4 bases clipped from V and 8 bases from J, the junction kept 10 bases outside the gene matches. For the CDR3, the DNA is TGTGCCAGCAGCACCCAGACAGGGGAGGGAGAAAAACTGTTTTTT. Translation gives CASSTQTGEGEKLFF.

J is TRBJ2-2 and V is TRBV7-3, with TRBD2 identical over 7 bases. This CDR3 is 20 amino acids long. V lost 3 bases and J lost 4; bases outside the gene matches: 20. CDR1 and CDR2 from the germline V gene are SGHTA and FQGTGA. Written as DNA, the CDR3 is TGTGCCAGCAGCTTCTTCCAACATGACGGACTAGGGGTACCCACCGGGGAGCTGTTTTTT. Translating gives CASSFFQHDGLGVPTGELFF. The whole variable domain, remainder taken from reference TRBV7-3 and TRBJ2-2, is GAGVSQTPSNKVTEKGKYVELRCDPISGHTALYWYRQSLGQGPEFLIYFQGTGAADDSGLPNDRFFAVRPEGSVSTLKIQRTERGDSAVYLCASSFFQHDGLGVPTGELFFGEGSRLTVL.

This rearrangement joins TRBV29-1 to TRBJ1-4; 9 bases agree with TRBD1. Unmatched junction bases numbered 9, after V lost 3 bases and J lost 10 bases. Germline CDR1 SQVTM, CDR2 ANQGSEA. CDR3 size: 14 residues. For the CDR3, the DNA is TGCAGCGTTGAGGCAACAGGGGGCCCCGGAAAACTGTTTTTT. Protein: CSVEATGGPGKLFF. The variable domain in full, completed from reference TRBV29-1 and TRBJ1-4, reads SAVISQKPSRDICQRGTSLTIQCQVDSQVTMMFWYRQQPGQSLTLIATANQGSEATYESGFVIDKFPISRPNLTFSTLTVSNMSPEDSSIYLCSVEATGGPGKLFFGSGTQLSVL.

The chain couples TRBV10-3 to TRBJ1-2, with D possibly being TRBD1 (6 bases). CDR1 and CDR2 from the germline V gene are ENHRY and SYGVKD. Trimming took off 5 bases at V and 0 bases at J, with 13 bases between the two ends. This CDR3 has 15 amino acids. In nucleotides, the CDR3 is TGTGCCATCAGTCTACAGGGCTCCGCTAACTATGGCTACACCTTC. Protein product: CAISLQGSANYGYTF.

The V call is TRBV6-5, the J call TRBJ1-4, with D possibly TRBD1 on 5 matching bases. Trimming pared 6 bases from V and 7 bases from J, leaving 18 bases between. CDR1 is MNHEY, CDR2 SVGAGI, per germline. The CDR3 spans 15 residues. The CDR3 here is CASSSKKGASEKLFF. In DNA form, the CDR3 reads TGTGCCAGCAGCTCGAAAAAAGGGGCTAGTGAAAAACTGTTTTTT.

The chain combines TRBV27 with TRBJ1-2; 8 positions match TRBD1. Trimming removed 2 bases from V and 4 bases from J; junction bases left unmatched: 6. CDR3 length: 15 residues. Germline values: CDR1 MNHEY, CDR2 SMNVEV (reference sequence). CDR3 residues: CASSLRQGPAYGYTF. CDR3 DNA: TGTGCCAGCAGTTTAAGACAGGGGCCGGCCTATGGCTACACCTTC.

V gene TRBV28 combines with J gene TRBJ1-4; unclear D gene. The length of the CDR3 is 16 residues. Germline-derived CDR1 and CDR2 are MDHEN and SYDVKM. V lost 5 bases to trimming and J lost 4 bases, with 17 bases between them. CDR3 in DNA: TGTGCCAGCAGTCTCCCCCGGGGAGGGATTAATGAAAAACTGTTTTTT. Residues: CASSLPRGGINEKLFF. The variable domain in full, completed from reference TRBV28 and TRBJ1-4, reads DVKVTQSSRYLVKRTGEKVFLECVQDMDHENMFWYRQDPGLGLRLIYFSYDVKMKEKGDIPEGYSVSREKKERFSLILESASTNQTSMYLCASSLPRGGINEKLFFGSGTQLSVL.

V and J are TRBV3-1 (or the pseudogene TRBV3-2) and TRBJ2-3; D is possibly TRBD1 or TRBD2 (5 bases each). The CDR3 sequence is 15 residues long. Germline V gives CDR1 LGHDT, CDR2 YNNKEL (reference sequence). Trimming removed 3 bases at V and 2 bases at J, with 12 bases between. The CDR3 DNA follows: TGTGCCAGCAGCCAGCGAGGGGCTTCCACAGATACGCAGTATTTT. It specifies CASSQRGASTDTQYF.

The CDR3 loop reads CASSSQGYGANVLTF. DNA for the CDR3: TGCGCCAGCAGCTCACAGGGGTACGGGGCCAACGTCCTGACTTTC. This chain connects TRBV5-1 to TRBJ2-6; TRBD1 matches 7 bases. The J segment lost 4 bases and the V segment lost 3 bases, leaving 4 bases of the junction unmatched. The germline gives CDR1 SGHRS, CDR2 YFSETQ. The CDR3 length is 15 residues.

The chain joins TRBV9 to TRBJ2-5, with TRBD2 matching 7 bases. The germline V gene encodes CDR1 SGDLS and CDR2 YYNGEE. After removal of 4 bases from V and 5 bases from J, the junction contained 17 bases not matched to a gene. This CDR3 is 17 amino acids long. The CDR3 sequence is CASSPLGGGGSSETQYF. CDR3 DNA sequence: TGTGCCAGCAGCCCCCTCGGTGGGGGGGGGAGTAGTGAGACCCAGTACTTC.

Worth noting for this clone: Germline and junction disagree at one end, which may indicate a read error. This rearrangement joins TRBV13 to TRBJ1-2; perhaps TRBD1 as D (5 bases). This CDR3 spans 15 amino acids. Germline CDR1 reads PRHDT; CDR2 reads FYEKMQ (reference sequence). CDR3 region: CASSANNRVTAKFAF. CDR3 nucleotides: TGTGCCAGCAGCGCAAACAATCGGGTGACAGCCAAATTCGCCTTC.

The chain employs TRBV6-5 and TRBJ2-5, with TRBD2 identical over 7 bases. Trimming at V came to 6 bases and at J to 9 bases, leaving 10 bases not matched to a gene. Germline-derived CDR1 and CDR2 are MNHEY and SVGAGI. This CDR3 is built from 13 residues. For the CDR3, the DNA is TGTGCCAGCAGCTCCCTTGGGGGGAGGGCCCAGTACTTC. Translation gives CASSSLGGRAQYF.

V is TRBV13 and J is TRBJ2-3; D is undetermined. CDR1 and CDR2 (germline): PRHDT, FYEKMQ (reference sequence). The CDR3 totals 14 residues. The V end lost 2 bases, the J end lost 5 bases, and 11 bases lay between the germline ends. As DNA, the CDR3 is TGTGCCAGCAGCTTAACGGCTGCCTTAGATACGCAGTATTTT. This encodes CASSLTAALDTQYF.

The CDR3 is CASSLRRTGAYEQYV. CDR3 nucleotides: TGTGCCAGCAGCTTGAGGCGAACAGGAGCCTACGAGCAGTACGTC. J is TRBJ2-7 and V is TRBV5-6; TRBD1 is a possible D gene (5 bases). CDR1 and CDR2 from the germline V gene are SGHDT and YYEEEE. There are 15 residues in the CDR3. The germline V and J ends were trimmed by 1 base and 2 bases, with 13 bases remaining between them.

The genes are TRBV5-1 and TRBJ1-2, with 8 bases that match TRBD1. Per the germline V gene, CDR1 is SGHRS and CDR2 is YFSETQ. J lost 0 bases, V lost 4 bases, and 11 bases had no gene match. There are 17 residues in the CDR3. CDR3: CASSPGTGPSTNYGYTF. DNA for the CDR3: TGCGCCAGCAGCCCGGGGACAGGCCCATCCACTAACTATGGCTACACCTTC.

This chain joins TRBV19 and TRBJ1-1; 8 bases match TRBD1. Germline V gene sequence: CDR1 LNHDA, CDR2 SQIVND (reference sequence). The trim removed 5 bases at V and 4 bases at J, leaving 12 bases unmatched. The CDR3 length is 16 residues. DNA for the CDR3: TGTGCCAGTAGTGGCGGACAGGGTAGGTCGGTCACTGAAGCTTTCTTT. It is translated as CASSGGQGRSVTEAFF. The variable domain in full, with the rest retrieved from reference TRBV19 and TRBJ1-1, is DGGITQSPKYLFRKEGQNVTLSCEQNLNHDAMYWYRQDPGQGLRLIYYSQIVNDFQKGDIAEGYSVSREKKESFPLTVTSAQKNPTAFYLCASSGGQGRSVTEAFFGQGTRLTVV.

The count of this clone is one. This sequence joins TRBV30 and TRBJ1-6; TRBD1 is a possible D gene (5 bases). CDR1 and CDR2 from the germline V gene are GTSNPN and SVGIG (reference sequence). The CDR3 loop spans 13 amino acids. V gave up 8 bases and J gave up 9 bases, with 17 bases separating them. Here the CDR3 reads CAKGEGVGSPLHF. For the CDR3, the DNA is TGTGCCAAGGGAGAAGGGGTCGGTTCACCCCTCCACTTT.

The count of this clone is one. V is TRBV10-1 and J is TRBJ1-3; D perhaps matches TRBD1 (5 bases). This CDR3 has 14 amino acids. The germline V gene encodes CDR1 WNHNN and CDR2 SYGVQD (reference sequence). V lost 2 bases, J lost 2 bases, and 7 bases lay in between. CDR3 protein: CASSEGTAGNTIYF. CDR3 coding DNA: TGCGCCAGCAGTGAGGGGACGGCTGGAAACACCATATATTTT.

The J gene is TRBJ2-7, the V gene TRBV6-5; D possibly uses TRBD1 or TRBD2 (5 bases each). Trimming left V 6 bases short and J 1 base short, with 13 bases between. The CDR3 totals 14 residues. The germline gives CDR1 MNHEY, CDR2 SVGAGI. CDR3 region: CASRGDEWSYEQYF. CDR3 nucleotide sequence: TGTGCCAGCAGGGGGGACGAGTGGTCCTACGAGCAGTACTTC.